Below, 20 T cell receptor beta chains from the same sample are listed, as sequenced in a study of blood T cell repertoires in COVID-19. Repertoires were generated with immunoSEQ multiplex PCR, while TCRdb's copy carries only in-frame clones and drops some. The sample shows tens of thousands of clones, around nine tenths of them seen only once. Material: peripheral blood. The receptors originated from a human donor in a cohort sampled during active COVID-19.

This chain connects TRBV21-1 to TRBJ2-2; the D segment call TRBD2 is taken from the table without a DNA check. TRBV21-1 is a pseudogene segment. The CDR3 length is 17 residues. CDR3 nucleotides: TGTGCCAGCAGCAAAGTGTTAGGAGAACTCGAACACCGGGGAGCTGTTTTT. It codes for CASSKVLGELEHRGAVF.

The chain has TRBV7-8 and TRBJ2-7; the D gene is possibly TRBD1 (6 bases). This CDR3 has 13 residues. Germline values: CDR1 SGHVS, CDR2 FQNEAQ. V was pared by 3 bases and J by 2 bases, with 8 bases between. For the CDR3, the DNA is TGTGCCAGCAGCTTGGGGGCTACCTACGAGCAGTACTTC. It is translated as CASSLGATYEQYF.

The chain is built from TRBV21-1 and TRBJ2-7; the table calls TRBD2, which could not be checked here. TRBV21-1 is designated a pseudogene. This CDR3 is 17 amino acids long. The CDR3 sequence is CASSKAHSGLGSYEQYV. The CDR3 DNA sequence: TGTGCCAGCAGCAAAGCGCATTCGGGACTAGGCTCCTACGAGCAGTACGTC.

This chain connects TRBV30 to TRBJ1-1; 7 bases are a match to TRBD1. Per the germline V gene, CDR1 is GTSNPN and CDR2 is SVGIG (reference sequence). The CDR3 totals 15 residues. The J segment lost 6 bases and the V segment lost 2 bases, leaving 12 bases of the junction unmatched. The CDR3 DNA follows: TGTGCCTGGAGTCTACTTAGGGGGCCGAGGTCTGAAGCTTTCTTT. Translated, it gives CAWSLLRGPRSEAFF.

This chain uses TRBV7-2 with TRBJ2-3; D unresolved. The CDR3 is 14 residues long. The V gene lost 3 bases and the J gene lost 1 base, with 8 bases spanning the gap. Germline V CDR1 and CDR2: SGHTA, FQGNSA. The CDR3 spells CASSFRRGTDTQYF. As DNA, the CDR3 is TGTGCCAGCAGCTTCCGCCGGGGCACAGATACGCAGTATTTT.

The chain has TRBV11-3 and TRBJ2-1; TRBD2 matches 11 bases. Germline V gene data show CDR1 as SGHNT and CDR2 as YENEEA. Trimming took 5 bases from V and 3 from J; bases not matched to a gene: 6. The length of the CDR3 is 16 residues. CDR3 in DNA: TGTGCCAGCAGCGGACCCGGGACTAGCGGCTACAATGAGCAGTTCTTC. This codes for CASSGPGTSGYNEQFF.

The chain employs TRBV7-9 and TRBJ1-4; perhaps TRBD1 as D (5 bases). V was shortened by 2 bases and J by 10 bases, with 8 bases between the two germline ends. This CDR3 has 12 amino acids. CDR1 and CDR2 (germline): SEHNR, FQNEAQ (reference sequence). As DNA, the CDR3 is TGTGCCAGCAGCTTACAGGGCGGAAAACTGTTTTTT. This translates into CASSLQGGKLFF.

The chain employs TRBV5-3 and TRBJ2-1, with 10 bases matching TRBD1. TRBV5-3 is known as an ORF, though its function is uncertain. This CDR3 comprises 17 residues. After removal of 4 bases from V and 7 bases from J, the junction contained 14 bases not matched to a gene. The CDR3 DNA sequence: TGTGCCAGAAGCGCAAACACCGGGACAGGGGACCTAAATGAGCAGTTCTTC. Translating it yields CARSANTGTGDLNEQFF.

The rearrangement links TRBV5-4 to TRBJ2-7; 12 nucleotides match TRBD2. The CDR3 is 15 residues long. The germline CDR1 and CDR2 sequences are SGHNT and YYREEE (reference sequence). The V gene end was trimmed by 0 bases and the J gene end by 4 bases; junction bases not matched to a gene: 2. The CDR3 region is CASSLGTSGIYEQYF. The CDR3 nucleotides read TGTGCCAGCAGCTTGGGGACTAGCGGGATTTACGAGCAGTACTTC. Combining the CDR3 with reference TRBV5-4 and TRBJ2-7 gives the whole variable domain ETGVTQSPTHLIKTRGQQVTLRCSSQSGHNTVSWYQQALGQGPQFIFQYYREEENGRGNFPPRFSGLQFPNYSSELNVNALELDDSALYLCASSLGTSGIYEQYFGPGTRLTVT.

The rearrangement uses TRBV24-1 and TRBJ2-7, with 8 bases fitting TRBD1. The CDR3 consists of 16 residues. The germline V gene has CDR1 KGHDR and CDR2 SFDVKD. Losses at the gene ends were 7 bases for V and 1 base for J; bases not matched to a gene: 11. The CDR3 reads CATRAYPGTGSYEQYV. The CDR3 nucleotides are TGTGCCACCAGAGCCTACCCCGGGACAGGTTCCTACGAGCAGTACGTC.

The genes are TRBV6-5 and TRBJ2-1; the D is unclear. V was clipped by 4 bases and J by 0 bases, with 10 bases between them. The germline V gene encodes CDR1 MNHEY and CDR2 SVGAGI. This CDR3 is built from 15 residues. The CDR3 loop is CASSLDLSSYNEQFF. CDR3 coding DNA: TGTGCCAGCAGTTTAGACTTAAGCTCCTACAATGAGCAGTTCTTC.

The CDR3 loop reads CASSLGVGGQGSPRELFF. CDR3 DNA: TGTGCCAGCAGCTTGGGTGTTGGGGGACAGGGGTCGCCCAGGGAACTGTTTTTT. The V gene is TRBV5-6, the J gene TRBJ1-4; 10 nucleotides line up with TRBD1. This CDR3 region has 18 residues. V was clipped by 0 bases and J by 12 bases; unmatched bases: 17. CDR1 and CDR2 (germline): SGHDT, YYEEEE.

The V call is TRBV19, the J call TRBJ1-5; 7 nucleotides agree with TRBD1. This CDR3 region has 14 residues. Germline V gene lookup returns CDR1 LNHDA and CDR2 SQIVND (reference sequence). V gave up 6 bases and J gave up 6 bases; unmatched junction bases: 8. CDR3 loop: CASSRGTVTQPQHF. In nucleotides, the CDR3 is TGTGCCAGTAGCAGAGGGACAGTAACTCAGCCCCAGCATTTT.

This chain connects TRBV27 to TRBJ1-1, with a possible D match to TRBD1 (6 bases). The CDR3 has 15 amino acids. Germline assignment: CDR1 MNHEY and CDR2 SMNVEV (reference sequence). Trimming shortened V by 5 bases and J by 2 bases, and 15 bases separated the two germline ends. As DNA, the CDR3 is TGTGCCAGCAGTCTTCCAGGACAGATCAACACTGAAGCTTTCTTT. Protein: CASSLPGQINTEAFF.

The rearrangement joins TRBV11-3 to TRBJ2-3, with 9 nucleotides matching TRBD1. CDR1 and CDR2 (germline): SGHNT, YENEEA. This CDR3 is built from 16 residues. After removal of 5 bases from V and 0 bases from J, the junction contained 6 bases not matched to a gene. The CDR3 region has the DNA TGTGCCAGCAGCCAAGGGGGGACAGGGAGCACAGATACGCAGTATTTT. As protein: CASSQGGTGSTDTQYF.

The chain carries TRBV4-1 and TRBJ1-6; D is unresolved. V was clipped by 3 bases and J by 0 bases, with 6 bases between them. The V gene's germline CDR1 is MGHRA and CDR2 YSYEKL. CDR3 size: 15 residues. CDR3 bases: TGCGCCAGCAGCCAGAGTAGCTCCTATAATTCACCCCTCCACTTT. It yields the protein CASSQSSSYNSPLHF.

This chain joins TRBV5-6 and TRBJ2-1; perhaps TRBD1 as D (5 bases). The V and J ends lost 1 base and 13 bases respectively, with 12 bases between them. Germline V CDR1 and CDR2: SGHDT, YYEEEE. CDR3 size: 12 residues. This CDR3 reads CASSLKRGVQFF. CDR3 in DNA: TGTGCCAGCAGCTTGAAAAGGGGCGTACAGTTCTTC.

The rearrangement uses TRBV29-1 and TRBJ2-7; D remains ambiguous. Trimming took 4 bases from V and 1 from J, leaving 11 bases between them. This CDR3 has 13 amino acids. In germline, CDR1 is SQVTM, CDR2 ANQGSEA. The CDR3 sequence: CSVVSLRSYEQYF. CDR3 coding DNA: TGCAGCGTTGTTAGTCTCCGATCCTACGAGCAGTACTTC.

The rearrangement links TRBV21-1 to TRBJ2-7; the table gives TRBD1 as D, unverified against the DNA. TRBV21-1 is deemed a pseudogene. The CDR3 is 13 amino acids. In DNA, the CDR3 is TGTGCCAGCAGAAAGGGGCGGCTTTACGAGCAGTACGTC. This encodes CASRKGRLYEQYV.

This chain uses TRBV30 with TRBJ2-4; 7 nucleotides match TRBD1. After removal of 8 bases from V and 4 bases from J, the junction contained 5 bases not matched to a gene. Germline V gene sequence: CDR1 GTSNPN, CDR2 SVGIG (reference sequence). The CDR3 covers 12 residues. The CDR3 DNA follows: TGTGCCCACGACAGGGCAAAAAACATTCAGTACTTC. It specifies CAHDRAKNIQYF.